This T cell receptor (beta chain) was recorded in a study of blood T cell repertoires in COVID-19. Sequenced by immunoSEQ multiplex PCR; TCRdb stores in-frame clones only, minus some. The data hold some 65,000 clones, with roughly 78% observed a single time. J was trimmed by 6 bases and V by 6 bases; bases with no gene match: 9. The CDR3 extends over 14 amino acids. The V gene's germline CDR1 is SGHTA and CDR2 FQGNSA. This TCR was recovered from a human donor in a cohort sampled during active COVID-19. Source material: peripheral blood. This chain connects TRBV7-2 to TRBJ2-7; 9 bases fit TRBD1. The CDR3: CASRGQGTFGEQYF. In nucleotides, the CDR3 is TGTGCCAGCAGGGGACAGGGAACCTTCGGCGAGCAGTACTTC.